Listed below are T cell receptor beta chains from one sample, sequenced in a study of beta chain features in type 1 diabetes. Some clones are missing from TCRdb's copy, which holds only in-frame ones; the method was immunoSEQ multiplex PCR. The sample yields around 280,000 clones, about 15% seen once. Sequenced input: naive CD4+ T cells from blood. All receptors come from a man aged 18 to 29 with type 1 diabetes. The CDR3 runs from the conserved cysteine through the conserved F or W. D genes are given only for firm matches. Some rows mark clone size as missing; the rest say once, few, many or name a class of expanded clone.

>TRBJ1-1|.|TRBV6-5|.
CASSYRVNTEAFF
TGTGCCAGCAGTTATCGGGTGAACACTGAAGCTTTCTTT
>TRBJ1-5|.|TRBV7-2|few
CASSYDRSNQPQHF
TGTGCCAGCAGTTACGACAGAAGCAATCAGCCCCAGCATTTT
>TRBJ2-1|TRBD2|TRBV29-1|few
CSVGSGGAFNEQFF
TGCAGCGTTGGTTCGGGGGGGGCCTTCAATGAGCAGTTCTTC
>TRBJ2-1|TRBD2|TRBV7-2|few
CASSLVSSGGYNEQFF
TGTGCCAGCAGCTTAGTGAGTAGCGGGGGGTACAATGAGCAGTTCTTC
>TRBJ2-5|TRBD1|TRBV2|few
CASRNGQGGETQYF
TGTGCCAGCAGAAACGGACAGGGAGGAGAGACCCAGTACTTC
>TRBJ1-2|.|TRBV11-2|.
CASSLLNYGYTF
TGTGCCAGCAGCCTCCTTAACTATGGCTACACCTTC
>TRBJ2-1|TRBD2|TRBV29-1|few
CSMKWGLAGDNEQFF
TGCAGCATGAAGTGGGGACTAGCGGGGGACAATGAGCAGTTCTTC
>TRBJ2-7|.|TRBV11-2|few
CASSPLTYEQYF
TGTGCCAGCAGCCCCCTAACCTACGAGCAGTACTTC
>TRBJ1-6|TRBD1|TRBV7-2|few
CASRRTGGVNSPLHF
TGTGCCAGCAGACGGACAGGGGGTGTTAATTCACCCCTCCACTTT
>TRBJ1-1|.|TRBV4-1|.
CASSQVGGGNTEAFF
TGCGCCAGCAGCCAAGTTGGGGGCGGGAACACTGAAGCTTTCTTT
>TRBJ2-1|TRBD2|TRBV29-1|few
CSVVLSRGAYNEQFF
TGCAGCGTCGTACTCTCCCGGGGGGCCTACAATGAGCAGTTCTTC
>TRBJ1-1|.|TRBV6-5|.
CASLAGKNTEAFF
TGTGCCAGCTTGGCCGGGAAGAACACTGAAGCTTTCTTT
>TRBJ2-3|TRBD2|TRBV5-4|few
CASSKGLAGRRTDTQYF
TGTGCCAGCAGCAAGGGACTAGCGGGGCGCCGCACAGATACGCAGTATTTT
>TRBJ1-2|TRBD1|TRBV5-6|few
CASRTIGQGVGYTF
TGTGCCAGCAGGACGATAGGACAGGGCGTTGGCTACACCTTC
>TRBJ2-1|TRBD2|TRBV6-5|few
CAISAQAGGENEQFF
TGTGCCATCAGTGCCCAGGCGGGAGGGGAAAATGAGCAGTTCTTC
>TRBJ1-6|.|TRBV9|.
CASRSGTTNSPLHF
TGTGCCAGCAGATCCGGGACAACCAATTCACCCCTCCACTTT
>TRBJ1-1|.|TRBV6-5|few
CASSRVENTEAFF
TGTGCCAGCTCCCGGGTTGAAAACACTGAAGCTTTCTTT
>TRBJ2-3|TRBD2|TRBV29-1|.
CSVEGRLAVDTQYF
TGCAGCGTTGAAGGGAGACTAGCAGTGGATACGCAGTATTTT
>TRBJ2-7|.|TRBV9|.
CASSSQKSYEQYF
TGTGCCAGCAGCTCCCAGAAGTCCTACGAGCAGTACTTC
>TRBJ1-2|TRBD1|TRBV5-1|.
CASSLGQGARGYTF
TGCGCCAGCAGCTTGGGACAGGGGGCAAGGGGCTACACCTTC
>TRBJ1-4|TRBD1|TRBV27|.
CASSSLRGHTNEKLFF
TGTGCCAGCAGTTCCCTCAGGGGGCATACTAATGAAAAACTGTTTTTT
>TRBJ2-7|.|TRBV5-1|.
CASSPGGAWYEQYF
TGCGCCAGCAGCCCTGGGGGCGCTTGGTACGAGCAGTACTTC
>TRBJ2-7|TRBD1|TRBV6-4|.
CATSNLPGQGAREQYF
TGTGCCACATCAAATTTACCGGGACAGGGGGCTCGCGAGCAGTACTTC
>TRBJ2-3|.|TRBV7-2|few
CASRLRPDTQYF
TGTGCCAGCAGGCTGCGCCCAGATACGCAGTATTTT
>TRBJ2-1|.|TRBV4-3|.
CASSQDLSRANEQFF
TGCGCCAGCAGCCAAGATCTTTCCAGGGCGAATGAGCAGTTCTTC
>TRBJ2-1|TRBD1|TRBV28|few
CASSSPGTAHNEQFF
TGTGCCAGCAGTTCCCCCGGGACAGCGCACAATGAGCAGTTCTTC
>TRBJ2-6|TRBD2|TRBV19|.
CASTSRTSGSGSGANVLTF
TGTGCCAGTACCTCCAGGACTAGCGGGAGTGGCTCTGGGGCCAACGTCCTGACTTTC
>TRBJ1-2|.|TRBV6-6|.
CASSFALDGYTF
TGTGCCAGCAGTTTCGCGTTGGATGGCTACACCTTC
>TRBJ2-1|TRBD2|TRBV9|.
CASSVGEWGTSGNEQFF
TGTGCCAGCAGCGTAGGCGAGTGGGGGACTAGCGGAAATGAGCAGTTCTTC
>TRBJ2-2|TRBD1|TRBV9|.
CASSVGGRGHTGELFF
TGTGCCAGCAGCGTAGGAGGCAGGGGGCACACCGGGGAGCTGTTTTTT
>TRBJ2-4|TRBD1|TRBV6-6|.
CASSRQGPPIQYF
TGTGCCAGCAGTCGACAGGGGCCCCCCATTCAGTACTTC
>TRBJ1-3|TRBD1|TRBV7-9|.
CASSHRGVGNTIYF
TGTGCCAGCAGCCACAGGGGAGTCGGAAACACCATATATTTT
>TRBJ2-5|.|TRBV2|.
CASSGKTTTQETQYF
TGTGCCAGCAGTGGTAAGACGACTACTCAAGAGACCCAGTACTTC
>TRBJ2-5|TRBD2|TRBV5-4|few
CASSLWTSGRGETQYF
TGTGCCAGCAGCTTGTGGACTAGCGGGAGGGGTGAGACCCAGTACTTC
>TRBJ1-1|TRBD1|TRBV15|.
CATSRSHPGGQAFF
TGTGCCACCAGCAGATCCCACCCAGGGGGCCAAGCTTTCTTT
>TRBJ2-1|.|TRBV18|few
CASSPGTSPRTGQFF
TGTGCCAGCTCACCCGGTACTTCCCCTCGAACGGGGCAGTTCTTC
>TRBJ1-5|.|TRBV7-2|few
CASSLETGSNQPQHF
TGTGCCAGCAGCTTAGAGACAGGAAGCAATCAGCCCCAGCATTTT
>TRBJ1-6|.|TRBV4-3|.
CASSSLSYNSPLHF
TGCGCCAGCAGCTCCCTCTCCTATAATTCACCCCTCCACTTT
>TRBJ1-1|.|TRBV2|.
CASSVEGNTEAFF
TGTGCCAGCAGTGTAGAGGGGAACACTGAAGCTTTCTTT
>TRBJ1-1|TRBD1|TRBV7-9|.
CASRWGQGATEAFF
TGTGCCAGCAGATGGGGACAGGGGGCGACTGAAGCTTTCTTT
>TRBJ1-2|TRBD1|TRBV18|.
CASSPSAGGNYGYTF
TGTGCCAGCTCACCATCCGCAGGGGGAAACTATGGCTACACCTTC
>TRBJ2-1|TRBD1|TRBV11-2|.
CASSLRRDRAYNEQFF
TGTGCCAGCAGCCTTCGCCGGGACAGGGCCTACAATGAGCAGTTCTTC
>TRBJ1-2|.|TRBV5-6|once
CASSPRMTANYGYTF
TGTGCCAGCAGCCCGAGAATGACAGCTAACTATGGCTACACCTTC
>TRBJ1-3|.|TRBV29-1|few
CSVGQEKNTIYF
TGCAGCGTTGGTCAAGAGAAAAACACCATATATTTT
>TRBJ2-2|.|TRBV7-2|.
CASSRGPSNTGELFF
TGTGCCAGCAGCCGTGGCCCCTCGAACACCGGGGAGCTGTTTTTT
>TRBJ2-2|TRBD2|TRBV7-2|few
CASSLVAGVSGELFF
TGTGCCAGCAGCTTAGTAGCGGGGGTATCCGGGGAGCTGTTTTTT
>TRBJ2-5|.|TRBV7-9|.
CASRPRWRSGLQETQYF
TGTGCCAGCAGGCCCCGTTGGCGCAGCGGGCTTCAAGAGACCCAGTACTTC
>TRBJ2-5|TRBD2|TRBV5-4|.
CASSSRTSGKETQYF
TGTGCCAGCAGCTCTCGGACTAGCGGGAAAGAGACCCAGTACTTC
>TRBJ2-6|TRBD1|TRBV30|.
CACRDRGTGANVLTF
TGTGCCTGCCGGGACAGGGGAACTGGGGCCAACGTCCTGACTTTC
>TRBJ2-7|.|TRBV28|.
CASSPQTGWYEQYF
TGTGCCAGCAGTCCCCAAACAGGGTGGTACGAGCAGTACTTC
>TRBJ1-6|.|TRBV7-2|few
CASSSQGFITPLHF
TGTGCCAGCAGTTCACAGGGATTTATCACACCCCTCCACTTT
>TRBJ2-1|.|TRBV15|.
CATSRVRAQVSSYNEQFF
TGTGCCACCAGCAGAGTTCGCGCCCAGGTTAGCTCCTACAATGAGCAGTTCTTC